Following are 11 T cell receptor beta chains from one sample sequenced in a study of blood T cell repertoires in COVID-19. The table came from immunoSEQ multiplex PCR; TCRdb's copy has only in-frame clones and leaves some out. The data hold about 170,000 clones, with about 80% observed a single time. Sequenced: peripheral blood. All receptors derive from a man between 65 and 79 years old with active or convalescent COVID-19.

The chain links TRBV27 to TRBJ2-2, with a tentative D call TRBD2 (5 bases). The germline V gene encodes CDR1 MNHEY and CDR2 SMNVEV (reference sequence). The CDR3 runs 14 residues. Trimming removed 7 bases at V and 2 bases at J, with 11 bases between. CDR3 nucleotide sequence: TGTGCCAGCACTCGGGGTTTAAACACCGGGGAGCTGTTTTTT. Protein product: CASTRGLNTGELFF.

The chain combines TRBV9 with TRBJ2-3, with D possibly matching TRBD2 (6 bases). Trimming stripped 0 bases from V and 4 bases from J, with 9 bases between. Per the germline V gene, CDR1 is SGDLS and CDR2 is YYNGEE. There are 14 residues in the CDR3. The CDR3 coding sequence is TGTGCCAGCAGCGTAGCTGGAGGGGCAGATACGCAGTATTTT. This gives the protein CASSVAGGADTQYF. Variable domain in full (rest from reference TRBV9 and TRBJ2-3): DSGVTQTPKHLITATGQRVTLRCSPRSGDLSVYWYQQSLDQGLQFLIQYYNGEERAKGNILERFSAQQFPDLHSELNLSSLELGDSALYFCASSVAGGADTQYFGPGTRLTVL.

The chain has TRBV28 and TRBJ2-2; D uncertain. The length of the CDR3 is 13 residues. CDR1 MDHEN and CDR2 SYDVKM come from the germline V gene. Trimming took off 6 bases at V and 4 bases at J, with 9 bases between the two ends. CDR3 sequence (DNA): TGTGCCAGCAGCCCTCGCGGCACCGGGGAGCTGTTTTTT. Residues: CASSPRGTGELFF.

In this sample, this clone turned up once. The J gene is TRBJ2-2, the V gene TRBV2, with D possibly being TRBD1 (6 bases). Per the germline V gene, CDR1 is SNHLY and CDR2 is FYNNEI. V dropped 6 bases and J dropped 8 bases, with 16 bases sitting between them. The CDR3 is 14 amino acids. CDR3 nucleotide sequence: TGTGCCAGCAGAAAAGAGACAGGCTGGGGGGAGCTGTTTTTT. Residues: CASRKETGWGELFF.

The chain links TRBV4-3 to TRBJ2-5; D might be TRBD1 (6 bases). The ends were cut back, 3 bases at V and 4 bases at J, with 18 bases in the middle. The CDR3 has 16 amino acids. Germline V gene lookup returns CDR1 LGHNA and CDR2 YSLEER. CDR3 DNA sequence: TGCGCCAGCAGCCACGCCGACAGGACCTTGGGAGAGACCCAGTACTTC. Translated: CASSHADRTLGETQYF.

V and J are TRBV11-2 and TRBJ1-2; TRBD1 is a possible D gene (6 bases). Germline-derived CDR1 and CDR2 are SGHAT and FQNNGV. This CDR3 has 15 amino acids. With 1 base removed from V and 0 bases from J, the gap between germline ends came to 9 bases. The CDR3 spells CASSLAAGANYGYTF. Here the CDR3 DNA reads TGTGCCAGCAGCTTAGCGGCAGGGGCTAACTATGGCTACACCTTC.

The gene calls are TRBV7-8 and TRBJ2-1, with 7 bases fitting TRBD1. This CDR3 has 13 residues. Losses at the gene ends were 5 bases for V and 8 bases for J; bases not matched to a gene: 6. Germline CDR1 and CDR2: SGHVS and FQNEAQ. CDR3 nucleotides: TGTGCCAGCAGCCGGAGGACAGGAGATGAGCAGTTCTTC. Residues: CASSRRTGDEQFF.

V and J are TRBV9 and TRBJ2-3; 8 nucleotides agree with TRBD2. The germline V gene has CDR1 SGDLS and CDR2 YYNGEE. This CDR3 region has 16 residues. Unmatched junction bases numbered 6, after V lost 3 bases and J lost 0 bases. CDR3 sequence: CASSGTSSPSTDTQYF. CDR3 bases: TGTGCCAGCAGCGGGACTAGCAGCCCTAGCACAGATACGCAGTATTTT.

V is TRBV7-9 and J is TRBJ1-1; 9 bases are a match to TRBD1. Germline CDR1 and CDR2: SEHNR and FQNEAQ (reference sequence). The CDR3 loop spans 14 amino acids. The V gene end was trimmed by 5 bases and the J gene end by 5 bases; junction bases not matched to a gene: 6. The CDR3 region is CASSVNRGQTEAFF. In DNA, the CDR3 is TGTGCCAGCAGCGTAAACAGGGGGCAAACTGAAGCTTTCTTT.

V gene TRBV6-2 or TRBV6-3 combines with J gene TRBJ1-1; D remains unclear. Trimming shortened V by 3 bases and J by 0 bases, and 2 bases separated the two germline ends. CDR3 length: 12 amino acids. Germline assignment: CDR1 MNHEY and CDR2 SVGEGT. The CDR3 nucleotides read TGTGCCAGCAGTTATATGAACACTGAAGCTTTCTTT. Residues: CASSYMNTEAFF.

This clone was seen once. This chain connects TRBV28 to TRBJ2-7; D might be TRBD1 (6 bases). Germline V gene data show CDR1 as MDHEN and CDR2 as SYDVKM. V gave up 5 bases and J gave up 4 bases, with 21 bases separating them. The CDR3 covers 16 residues. In DNA, the CDR3 is TGTGCCAGCAGTCCCGGACGTGGGCAGGGGATGTACGAGCAGTACTTC. Its translation is CASSPGRGQGMYEQYF.